This T cell receptor beta chain derives from a study of shared clonotypes between healthy human individuals. The CDR3 extends over 15 amino acids. V lost 4 bases and J lost 4, with 16 bases in between. From germline, CDR1 is MNHEY and CDR2 SMNVEV (reference sequence). The naive CD8 population came from CD45RO-negative cells selected for CCR7, without terminally differentiated effector memory CD45RA+ cells. Using about 0.2 ug DNA, 30,000 to 35,000 T cell genomes, the sorted-subset replicate PCRs were run. Sequencing used immunoSEQ multiplex PCR; TCRdb keeps in-frame clones, though not all of them. This sample yields around 1,900,000 clones, of which just under 95% are seen a single time; over 1.5% belongs to the top ten.

This TCR came from a man aged 18 to 30 in good health. Some clones in this sample may be carry-over from other donors' samples. The chain is built from TRBV27 and TRBJ1-2, with a possible D match to TRBD1 (6 bases). The sequencing input was naive CD8+ T cells from PBMCs. The CDR3 nucleotides read TGTGCCAGCAGTTCGACACGGACAGTCAGCTATGGCTACACCTTC. Encoded protein: CASSSTRTVSYGYTF.